The present entry profiles one TCR beta chain with its context. CDR3 length: 15 residues. Germline CDR1 MNHEY, CDR2 SMNVEV (reference sequence). V was cut by 3 bases and J by 8 bases, with 19 bases left in between. This specimen belongs to a study of blood T cell repertoires in COVID-19. Looking at the study overall: Researchers got acute and convalescent COVID-19 samples from the United States, Italy and Spain.

Enrollment of patients from Seattle took place during active infection, with longitudinal follow-up. Assay used: immunoSEQ multiplex PCR; TCRdb lists only in-frame clones, some missing. Of around 300,000 clones in the sample, approximately 88% were seen once. The origin of this receptor is a woman aged 25-40 years with COVID-19, enrolled during active disease. Sequenced material: peripheral blood. The V gene is TRBV27, the J gene TRBJ1-2; TRBD1 is a possible D gene (5 bases). The CDR3 protein is CASSFQGAPGVGYTF. Written as DNA, the CDR3 is TGTGCCAGCAGTTTCCAAGGGGCCCCTGGGGTGGGCTACACCTTC.